What follows are 14 T cell receptor beta chains derived from one specimen sequenced in a study of blood T cell repertoires in COVID-19. Here immunoSEQ multiplex PCR was the method, and the copy in TCRdb shows in-frame clones only, minus some. The sample contains roughly 120,000 clones, around 90% of which appear only once. Sample: peripheral blood. Source of these receptors: a human donor in a cohort sampled during active COVID-19.

The chain has TRBV11-2 and TRBJ2-7; 9 positions agree with TRBD2. V gave up 6 bases and J gave up 2 bases; unmatched junction bases: 8. There are 15 residues in the CDR3. Germline V lookup: CDR1 SGHAT, CDR2 FQNNGV. CDR3 loop: CASRVEAGGAYEQYF. The CDR3, as DNA: TGTGCCAGCAGAGTCGAAGCGGGGGGAGCCTACGAGCAGTACTTC.

The chain recombines TRBV27 with TRBJ2-4, with a weak D call TRBD1 (6 bases). The CDR3 sequence is 17 residues long. The germline CDR1 and CDR2 sequences are MNHEY and SMNVEV (reference sequence). The germline V and J ends were trimmed by 6 bases and 0 bases, with 18 bases remaining between them. The chain's CDR3 is CASRNTGTNLAKNIQYF. The CDR3 DNA follows: TGTGCCAGCAGGAATACCGGGACAAATCTAGCCAAAAACATTCAGTACTTC.

This chain connects TRBV5-1 to TRBJ2-7, with D perhaps TRBD2 (7 bases). V shed 0 bases and J shed 4 bases, with 17 bases lying between them. CDR3 length: 16 residues. The V gene's germline CDR1 is SGHRS and CDR2 YFSETQ. This chain's CDR3 is CASSLGRGPWIYEQYF. The DNA of the CDR3 is TGCGCCAGCAGCTTGGGGCGGGGGCCATGGATATACGAGCAGTACTTC.

J is TRBJ2-7 and V is TRBV3-1 (or the pseudogene TRBV3-2), with 8 nucleotides matching TRBD2. This CDR3 is built from 12 residues. J was trimmed by 6 bases and V by 4 bases; bases with no gene match: 2. Germline assignment: CDR1 LGHDT and CDR2 YNNKEL (reference sequence). The CDR3 bases are TGTGCCAGCAGCCCGGGACTAGGCGAGCAGTACTTC. Its protein is CASSPGLGEQYF.

The CDR3 is CASSQVWDRLIRGNQPQHF. CDR3 sequence (DNA): TGCGCCAGCAGCCAAGTATGGGACAGATTAATTCGGGGCAATCAGCCCCAGCATTTT. The chain has TRBV4-1 and TRBJ1-5, with 7 bases that match TRBD1. The CDR3 is 19 amino acids. The V gene end was trimmed by 1 base and the J gene end by 2 bases; junction bases not matched to a gene: 14. Germline lookup yields CDR1 MGHRA and CDR2 YSYEKL.

The chain uses TRBV3-1 (or the pseudogene TRBV3-2) and TRBJ2-3; 7 bases fit TRBD1. Per germline, CDR1 LGHDT and CDR2 YNNKEL (reference sequence). Unmatched junction bases numbered 5, after V lost 3 bases and J lost 2 bases. The CDR3 sequence is 15 residues long. The CDR3 loop is CASSQTGLLTDTQYF. As DNA, the CDR3 is TGTGCCAGCAGCCAGACAGGGCTCCTCACAGATACGCAGTATTTT.

The chain carries TRBV6-5 and TRBJ1-1; 9 bases agree with TRBD1. J was trimmed by 5 bases and V by 6 bases; bases with no gene match: 7. This CDR3 comprises 14 residues. Germline CDR1 MNHEY, CDR2 SVGAGI. CDR3 amino acids: CASSAGQGRTEAFF. The CDR3 nucleotides read TGTGCCAGCAGCGCTGGACAGGGGAGGACTGAAGCTTTCTTT.

V usage is TRBV6-2 or TRBV6-3 and J usage is TRBJ1-5, with TRBD1 identical over 9 bases. Unmatched junction bases numbered 3, after V lost 2 bases and J lost 4 bases. Germline-derived CDR1 and CDR2 are MNHEY and SVGEGT. The CDR3 totals 15 residues. CDR3 region: CASSYGGTGNQPQHF. DNA of the CDR3: TGTGCCAGCAGTTACGGAGGGACAGGGAATCAGCCCCAGCATTTT.

The chain is built from TRBV5-4 and TRBJ1-2; possible D gene TRBD1, 5 bases. CDR3 length: 19 amino acids. With 4 bases removed from V and 4 bases from J, the gap between germline ends came to 29 bases. The V gene's germline CDR1 is SGHNT and CDR2 YYREEE (reference sequence). In DNA form, the CDR3 reads TGTGCCAGCAGCCCCCGCGGCGGGGCGCAAAGGCGAGATGGCTATGGCTACACCTTC. Translating gives CASSPRGGAQRRDGYGYTF.

This chain links TRBV3-1 (or the pseudogene TRBV3-2) with TRBJ1-3; possible D gene TRBD1, 6 bases. Germline V lookup: CDR1 LGHDT, CDR2 YNNKEL (reference sequence). The V gene lost 3 bases and the J gene lost 0 bases, with 15 bases spanning the gap. The CDR3 contains 17 residues. The CDR3: CASSHTKTGLSGNTIYF. The CDR3 region has the DNA TGTGCCAGCAGCCATACCAAAACAGGGCTCTCTGGAAACACCATATATTTT.

This clone showed up just a few times. V usage is TRBV6-5 and J usage is TRBJ1-2; possibly TRBD1 for D (6 bases). The germline V gene encodes CDR1 MNHEY and CDR2 SVGAGI. The CDR3 has 12 residues. V was clipped by 8 bases and J by 7 bases, with 14 bases between them. The CDR3 protein is CASRLQGGGYTF. CDR3 in DNA: TGTGCCAGCCGTCTACAGGGTGGTGGCTACACCTTC.

The genes are TRBV28 and TRBJ2-4; 9 bases match TRBD2. Germline CDR1 reads MDHEN; CDR2 reads SYDVKM. The CDR3 has 17 amino acids. The V segment lost 3 bases and the J segment 0 bases; nucleotides outside the gene matches: 6. CDR3 sequence (DNA): TGTGCCAGCAGTTTCAGGGCGGGAGGGAGAGCCAAAAACATTCAGTACTTC. Its protein product is CASSFRAGGRAKNIQYF.

The rearrangement links TRBV13 to TRBJ1-6; TRBD1 matches 9 bases. V lost 0 bases and J lost 7; bases outside the gene matches: 4. Germline V gene data show CDR1 as PRHDT and CDR2 as FYEKMQ (reference sequence). The CDR3 is made up of 16 amino acids. The CDR3 bases are TGTGCCAGCAGCTTAGGGGACAGGGGACTCAATTCACCCCTCCACTTT. Its translation is CASSLGDRGLNSPLHF.

CDR3 sequence reads: CASSDEGQGCDEQYF. DNA for the CDR3: TGTGCCAGCAGTGATGAGGGCCAGGGGTGTGACGAGCAGTACTTC. The genes are TRBV6-1 and TRBJ2-7, with D perhaps TRBD1 (6 bases). V lost 3 bases, J lost 5 bases, and 17 bases lay in between. The CDR3 is made up of 15 amino acids. Germline loops: CDR1 MNHNS, CDR2 SASEGT.